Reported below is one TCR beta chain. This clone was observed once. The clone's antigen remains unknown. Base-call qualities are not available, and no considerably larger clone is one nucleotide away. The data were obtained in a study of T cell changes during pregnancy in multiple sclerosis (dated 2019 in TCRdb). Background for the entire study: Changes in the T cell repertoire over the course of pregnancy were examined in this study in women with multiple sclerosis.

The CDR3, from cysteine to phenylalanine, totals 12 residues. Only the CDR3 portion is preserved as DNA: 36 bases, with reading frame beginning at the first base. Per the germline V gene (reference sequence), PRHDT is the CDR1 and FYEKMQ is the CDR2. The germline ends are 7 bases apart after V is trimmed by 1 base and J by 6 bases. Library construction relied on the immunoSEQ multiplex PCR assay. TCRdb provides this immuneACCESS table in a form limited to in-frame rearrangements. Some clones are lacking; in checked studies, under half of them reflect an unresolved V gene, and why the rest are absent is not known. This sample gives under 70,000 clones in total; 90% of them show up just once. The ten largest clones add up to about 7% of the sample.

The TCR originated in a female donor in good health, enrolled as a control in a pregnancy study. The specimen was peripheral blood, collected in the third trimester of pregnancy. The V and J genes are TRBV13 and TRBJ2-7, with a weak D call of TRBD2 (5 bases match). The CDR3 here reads CASSLAEGEQYF. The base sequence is TGTGCCAGCAGCTTAGCCGAGGGCGAGCAGTACTTC. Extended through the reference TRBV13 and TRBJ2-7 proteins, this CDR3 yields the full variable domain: AAGVIQSPRHLIKEKRETATLKCYPIPRHDTVYWYQQGPGQDPQFLISFYEKMQSDKGSIPDRFSAQQFSDYHSELNMSSLELGDSALYFCASSLAEGEQYFGPGTRLTVT.